The 29 T cell receptor beta chains in this list originate from one sample, sequenced in a study of control samples from healthy donors and cancer patients. Assay used: immunoSEQ multiplex PCR; TCRdb lists only in-frame clones, some missing. Among tens of thousands of clones listed, around 87% were seen once. The sample taken for sequencing was PBMCs. The receptors shown here come from an older woman with lung cancer.

The V and J genes are TRBV11-2 and TRBJ1-1; D is undetermined. The germline V gene has CDR1 SGHAT and CDR2 FQNNGV. Trimming pared 3 bases from V and 7 bases from J, leaving 6 bases between. The CDR3 is 11 residues long. The DNA for the CDR3 is TGTGCCAGCAGCTTTCTTAATGAAGCTTTCTTT. It specifies CASSFLNEAFF.

The gene calls are TRBV9 and TRBJ2-7; TRBD2 might be the D (5 bases). From germline, CDR1 is SGDLS and CDR2 YYNGEE. The CDR3 is made up of 17 amino acids. V dropped 0 bases and J dropped 0 bases, with 16 bases sitting between them. In DNA, the CDR3 is TGTGCCAGCAGCGTAGGGCCCCGCAGTGGGAGCTCCTACGAGCAGTACTTC. Encoded protein: CASSVGPRSGSSYEQYF.

The rearrangement uses TRBV19 and TRBJ2-7; TRBD1 matches at 8 bases. The CDR3 loop spans 14 amino acids. The germline V gene encodes CDR1 LNHDA and CDR2 SQIVND (reference sequence). J lost 3 bases, V lost 3 bases, and 4 bases had no gene match. DNA for the CDR3: TGTGCCAGTAGTATTCGGACAGGGAACTACGAGCAGTACTTC. Amino acids: CASSIRTGNYEQYF.

V usage is TRBV19 and J usage is TRBJ1-2; no clear D gene. The V end was cut by 7 bases, the J end by 8 bases, with 20 bases between. CDR3 length: 14 amino acids. CDR1 LNHDA and CDR2 SQIVND come from the germline V gene (reference sequence). The CDR3 bases are TGTGCCAGTAACCCCTACGTGCGGGAAAGAGGCTACACCTTC. The encoded protein is CASNPYVRERGYTF.

This chain links TRBV30 with TRBJ2-5, with D maybe TRBD2 (5 bases). This CDR3 contains 14 residues. V lost 1 base, J lost 5 bases, and 14 bases lay in between. Germline values: CDR1 GTSNPN, CDR2 SVGIG (reference sequence). The CDR3 DNA is TGTGCCTGGAGTGGTGAACTAGTAACGGAGACCCAGTACTTC. This translates into CAWSGELVTETQYF. Looking up the rest from reference TRBV30 and TRBJ2-5 gives the full variable domain: SQTIHQWPATLVQPVGSPLSLECTVEGTSNPNLYWYRQAAGRGLQLLFYSVGIGQISSEVPQNLSASRPQDRQFILSSKKLLLSDSGFYLCAWSGELVTETQYFGPGTRLLVL.

The genes are TRBV5-1 and TRBJ2-7; D ambiguous. The CDR3 is 15 amino acids. V was cut by 0 bases and J by 3 bases, with 13 bases left in between. Germline CDR1 and CDR2: SGHRS and YFSETQ. The CDR3 spells CASSLAVGLSYEQYF. DNA of the CDR3: TGCGCCAGCAGCTTGGCGGTGGGCTTGAGCTACGAGCAGTACTTC.

This chain joins TRBV29-1 and TRBJ1-1; no clear D. The germline gives CDR1 SQVTM, CDR2 ANQGSEA. Deletions cut 7 bases from V and 3 bases from J, with 6 bases between. This CDR3 has 10 residues. As DNA, the CDR3 is TGCAGCGGATACTACACTGAAGCTTTCTTT. Protein sequence: CSGYYTEAFF.

CDR3: CASSLAAGTGRDQPQHF. CDR3 DNA: TGTGCCAGCAGCTTAGCGGCCGGGACAGGGCGCGATCAGCCCCAGCATTTT. V usage is TRBV7-8 and J usage is TRBJ1-5, with 9 bases fitting TRBD1. Germline lookup yields CDR1 SGHVS and CDR2 FQNEAQ. V gave up 0 bases and J gave up 5 bases; unmatched junction bases: 8. There are 17 residues in the CDR3.

The V and J genes are TRBV2 and TRBJ1-1, with 8 bases lining up with TRBD1. Germline V gives CDR1 SNHLY, CDR2 FYNNEI. The CDR3 consists of 15 residues. The J segment lost 5 bases and the V segment lost 4 bases, leaving 9 bases of the junction unmatched. The CDR3 loop reads CASSADRGGGTEAFF. CDR3 coding DNA: TGTGCCAGCAGTGCTGACAGGGGAGGGGGAACTGAAGCTTTCTTT.

The chain joins TRBV29-1 to TRBJ1-2; 9 bases fit TRBD1. CDR3 length equals 14 residues. Trimming at V came to 3 bases and at J to 10 bases, leaving 12 bases not matched to a gene. The V gene's germline CDR1 is SQVTM and CDR2 ANQGSEA. The DNA of the CDR3 is TGCAGCGTTGAGGTTTACGGGACAGGGACCTTCTACACCTTC. It is translated as CSVEVYGTGTFYTF.

The chain carries TRBV5-1 and TRBJ2-5; 8 bases are a match to TRBD1. The CDR3 is made up of 15 amino acids. Germline values: CDR1 SGHRS, CDR2 YFSETQ. The J segment lost 3 bases and the V segment lost 0 bases, leaving 4 bases of the junction unmatched. CDR3 bases: TGCGCCAGCAGCTTGGCACGGACAGGGAAAGAGACCCAGTACTTC. This encodes CASSLARTGKETQYF.

This clone was seen only a few times. This chain joins TRBV10-1 and TRBJ2-7; the D is unclear. The CDR3 is 13 residues long. V dropped 5 bases and J dropped 5 bases, with 13 bases sitting between them. The germline CDR1 and CDR2 sequences are WNHNN and SYGVQD (reference sequence). CDR3 in amino acids: CASSSSRINEQYF. CDR3 DNA sequence: TGCGCCAGCAGTTCCTCAAGGATCAACGAGCAGTACTTC.

The chain employs TRBV27 and TRBJ1-2; 10 bases line up with TRBD1. The CDR3 totals 17 residues. Germline lookup yields CDR1 MNHEY and CDR2 SMNVEV (reference sequence). Trimming at V came to 5 bases and at J to 4 bases, leaving 13 bases not matched to a gene. CDR3 DNA sequence: TGTGCCAGCAGTACGAACGCCGGGACAGGGGAACCCTATGGCTACACCTTC. Encoded protein: CASSTNAGTGEPYGYTF.

This clone was found once. This chain connects TRBV7-3 to TRBJ1-1; D call uncertain. This CDR3 is built from 13 residues. Germline V gives CDR1 SGHTA, CDR2 FQGTGA. V lost 5 bases to trimming and J lost 4 bases, with 11 bases between them. In nucleotides, the CDR3 is TGTGCCAGCAGCCCCGTCCCGGGCACTGAAGCTTTCTTT. This encodes CASSPVPGTEAFF.

This chain connects TRBV19 to TRBJ1-1; D is perhaps TRBD1 (6 bases). This CDR3 has 15 residues. V lost 5 bases to trimming and J lost 1 base, with 14 bases between them. Germline CDR1 is LNHDA and CDR2 is SQIVND (reference sequence). The CDR3 region has the DNA TGTGCCAGTAGTCGGCAGGGGCTGTCGAACACTGAAGCTTTCTTT. As protein: CASSRQGLSNTEAFF.

The rearrangement joins TRBV2 to TRBJ1-5; no definite D call. Deletions cut 5 bases from V and 7 bases from J, with 21 bases between. The germline CDR1 and CDR2 sequences are SNHLY and FYNNEI. CDR3 length: 16 amino acids. CDR3 coding DNA: TGTGCCAGCAGTCCCCGTTCCACGTATCCCCCCCAGCCCCAGCATTTT. This sequence encodes CASSPRSTYPPQPQHF.

The chain carries TRBV10-1 and TRBJ2-5; D may correspond to TRBD1 or TRBD2 (5 bases each). CDR3 length equals 13 residues. V dropped 4 bases and J dropped 5 bases, with 11 bases sitting between them. CDR1 is WNHNN, CDR2 SYGVQD, per germline (reference sequence). The CDR3 is CASSGTRGETQYF. For the CDR3, the DNA is TGCGCCAGCAGTGGGACGAGGGGTGAGACCCAGTACTTC.

The V gene is TRBV5-1, the J gene TRBJ1-1, with unresolved D. V lost 2 bases and J lost 2, with 7 bases in between. Germline loops: CDR1 SGHRS, CDR2 YFSETQ. The CDR3 runs 13 residues. The CDR3 nucleotides are TGCGCCAGCAGCTTCGGCGATAACACTGAAGCTTTCTTT. Translated: CASSFGDNTEAFF.

V and J are TRBV27 and TRBJ2-7; the D gene is possibly TRBD2 (6 bases). The length of the CDR3 is 15 residues. The V gene lost 5 bases and the J gene lost 0 bases, with 14 bases spanning the gap. Germline V lookup: CDR1 MNHEY, CDR2 SMNVEV (reference sequence). CDR3 bases: TGTGCCAGCAGTCCCGGGGGTCTCCGCTCCTACGAGCAGTACTTC. The encoded protein is CASSPGGLRSYEQYF.

This chain connects TRBV11-3 to TRBJ2-7; D perhaps matches TRBD1 (6 bases). The CDR3 has 16 residues. The germline V gene has CDR1 SGHNT and CDR2 YENEEA. Trimming stripped 5 bases from V and 0 bases from J, with 17 bases between. The chain's CDR3 is CASSPGSGQSSYEQYF. The CDR3 coding sequence is TGTGCCAGCAGCCCTGGCTCCGGACAGAGCTCCTACGAGCAGTACTTC.

The chain couples TRBV4-1 to TRBJ2-7; no reliable D call. The germline V and J ends were trimmed by 0 bases and 7 bases, with 10 bases remaining between them. Germline V CDR1 and CDR2: MGHRA, YSYEKL. This CDR3 spans 13 amino acids. CDR3 loop: CASSQDPFLEQYF. CDR3 DNA sequence: TGCGCCAGCAGCCAAGATCCCTTCTTAGAGCAGTACTTC.

V gene TRBV5-4 combines with J gene TRBJ1-1, with D tentatively TRBD1 (6 bases). CDR3 length equals 16 residues. The V end lost 0 bases, the J end lost 1 base, and 13 bases lay between the germline ends. Germline-derived CDR1 and CDR2 are SGHNT and YYREEE (reference sequence). The CDR3 reads CASSLGGGKQNTEAFF. The CDR3 nucleotides are TGTGCCAGCAGCTTGGGGGGGGGCAAACAGAACACTGAAGCTTTCTTT.

This clone was seen a single time. V and J are TRBV19 and TRBJ2-3; 9 positions match TRBD2. Germline-derived CDR1 and CDR2 are LNHDA and SQIVND (reference sequence). The CDR3 runs 16 residues. Trimming cost V 3 bases and J 2 bases; bases outside gene matches: 6. CDR3 coding DNA: TGTGCCAGTAGTATGGGGCTAGCGGGATTCACAGATACGCAGTATTTT. It yields the protein CASSMGLAGFTDTQYF.

The gene calls are TRBV19 and TRBJ1-1; no definite D call. CDR1 and CDR2 from the germline V gene are LNHDA and SQIVND (reference sequence). V was clipped by 10 bases and J by 1 base, with 13 bases between them. The CDR3 consists of 13 residues. The CDR3 loop reads CATQRGWNTEAFF. The CDR3 DNA reads TGTGCCACCCAGCGGGGATGGAACACTGAAGCTTTCTTT. The full variable domain, in which reference TRBV19 and TRBJ1-1 provide the parts outside the CDR3, is DGGITQSPKYLFRKEGQNVTLSCEQNLNHDAMYWYRQDPGQGLRLIYYSQIVNDFQKGDIAEGYSVSREKKESFPLTVTSAQKNPTAFYLCATQRGWNTEAFFGQGTRLTVV.

A few counts support this clone. This chain connects TRBV27 to TRBJ1-1, with 7 nucleotides matching TRBD1. The CDR3 has 14 residues. Germline CDR1 and CDR2: MNHEY and SMNVEV (reference sequence). With 7 bases clipped from V and 1 base from J, the junction kept 6 bases outside the gene matches. This chain's CDR3 is CASNRQGPNTEAFF. In DNA, the CDR3 is TGTGCCAGCAACCGACAGGGCCCGAACACTGAAGCTTTCTTT.

This chain links TRBV9 with TRBJ2-1; no definite D call. The germline V gene has CDR1 SGDLS and CDR2 YYNGEE. V was shortened by 0 bases and J by 6 bases, with 13 bases between the two germline ends. The CDR3 runs 15 residues. The CDR3 protein is CASSVGQAAGNEQFF. CDR3 nucleotides: TGTGCCAGCAGCGTAGGGCAGGCGGCCGGCAATGAGCAGTTCTTC.

The gene calls are TRBV12-3 or TRBV12-4 and TRBJ2-2, with D unresolved. The CDR3 contains 13 residues. Trimming pared 6 bases from V and 1 base from J, leaving 6 bases between. CDR3 sequence reads: CASSDGNTGELFF. Here the CDR3 DNA reads TGTGCCAGCAGCGACGGGAACACCGGGGAGCTGTTTTTT.

V usage is TRBV28 and J usage is TRBJ1-2; D perhaps matches TRBD1 (5 bases). The germline V gene encodes CDR1 MDHEN and CDR2 SYDVKM. Between the trimmed V and J ends, which lost 3 bases and 7 bases, there was a span of 21 bases. This CDR3 comprises 16 residues. For the CDR3, the DNA is TGTGCCAGCAGTTTTGGTGGGACTTACATAGACTCTGGCTACACCTTC. Amino acid sequence: CASSFGGTYIDSGYTF.

This clone was recorded once. The V call is TRBV18, the J call TRBJ1-6; 9 bases line up with TRBD1. The CDR3 runs 18 residues. CDR1 is KGHSH, CDR2 LQKENI, per germline. The trim removed 2 bases at V and 6 bases at J, leaving 11 bases unmatched. The CDR3 nucleotides read TGTGCCAGCTCACCATTCGAGATACAGGGGGCCGGTAATTCACCCCTCCACTTT. It translates to CASSPFEIQGAGNSPLHF.